The source of this T cell receptor gamma chain is a study of Vδ1+ human thymocytes. The CDR3 extends over 11 amino acids. Germline V gives CDR1 VTNTFY, CDR2 YDVSTARD (reference sequence). Study outcomes and limitations: Thymic TRG and TRD repertoires appeared highly polyclonal, with Gaussian CDR3 length distributions. Donors shared many TRG clonotypes but few TRD clonotypes.

The template was reverse-transcribed extracted RNA. Multiplex PCR used pooled V-gene forward primers and a constant-region reverse primer to amplify CDR3s. TCRdb re-analyzed the multiplex PCR reads via CATT. The data contain tens of thousands of gamma-chain clones, about an eighth of them singletons. Remarks on this clone: Antigen: not known. A read error may be the cause here, since a much bigger clone is one base away. Other nucleotide sequences from this sample produce the same CDR3.

Between roughly 98% and 99.6% of sorted thymocytes were Vdelta1+. Sequencing was done on a sample of Vdelta1+ gamma-delta thymocytes from the thymus. Specified subset: FACS-sorted CD3+ TCRalphabeta- TCRVdelta1+ TCRVdelta2- thymocytes. The chain uses TRGV3 and TRGJ1 or TRGJ2. This sequence was found in a child less than two years old who had congenital heart surgery. The CDR3, as DNA: TGTGCCACCTGGGACAGGCCTGAGAAGCTCTTT. Translated: CATWDRPEKLF.